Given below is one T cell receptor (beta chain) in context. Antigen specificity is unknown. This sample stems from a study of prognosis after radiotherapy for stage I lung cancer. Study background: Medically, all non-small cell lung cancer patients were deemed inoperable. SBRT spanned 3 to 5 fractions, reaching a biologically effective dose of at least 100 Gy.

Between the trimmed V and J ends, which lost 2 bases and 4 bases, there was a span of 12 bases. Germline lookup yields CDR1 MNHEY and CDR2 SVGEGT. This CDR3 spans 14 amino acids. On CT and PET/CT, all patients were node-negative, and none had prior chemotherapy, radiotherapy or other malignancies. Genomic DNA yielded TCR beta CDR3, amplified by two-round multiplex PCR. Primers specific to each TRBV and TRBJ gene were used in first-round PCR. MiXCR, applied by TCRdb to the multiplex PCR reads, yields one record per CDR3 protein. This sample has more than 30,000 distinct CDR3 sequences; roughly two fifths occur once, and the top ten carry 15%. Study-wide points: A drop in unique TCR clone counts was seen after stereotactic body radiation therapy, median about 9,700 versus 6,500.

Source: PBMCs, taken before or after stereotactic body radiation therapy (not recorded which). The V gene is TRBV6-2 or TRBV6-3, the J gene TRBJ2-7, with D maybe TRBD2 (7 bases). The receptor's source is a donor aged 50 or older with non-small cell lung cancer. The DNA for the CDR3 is TGTGCCAGCAGTTACGGACTAGGGGGATACGAGCAGTACTTC. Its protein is CASSYGLGGYEQYF.